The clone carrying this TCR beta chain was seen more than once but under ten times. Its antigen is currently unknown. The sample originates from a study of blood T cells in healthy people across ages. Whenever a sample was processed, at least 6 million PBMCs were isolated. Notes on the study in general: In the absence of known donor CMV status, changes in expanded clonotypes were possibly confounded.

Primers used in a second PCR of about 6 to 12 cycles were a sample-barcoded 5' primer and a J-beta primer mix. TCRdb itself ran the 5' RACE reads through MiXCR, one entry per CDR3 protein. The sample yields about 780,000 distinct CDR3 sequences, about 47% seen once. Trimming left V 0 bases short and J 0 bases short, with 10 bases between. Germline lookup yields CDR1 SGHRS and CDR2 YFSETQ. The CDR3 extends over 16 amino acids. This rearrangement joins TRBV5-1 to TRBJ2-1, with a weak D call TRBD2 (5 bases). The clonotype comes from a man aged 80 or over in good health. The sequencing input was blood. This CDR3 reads CASSLEGGLSYNEQFF. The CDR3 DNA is TGCGCCAGCAGCTTGGAAGGCGGGCTCTCCTACAATGAGCAGTTCTTC.